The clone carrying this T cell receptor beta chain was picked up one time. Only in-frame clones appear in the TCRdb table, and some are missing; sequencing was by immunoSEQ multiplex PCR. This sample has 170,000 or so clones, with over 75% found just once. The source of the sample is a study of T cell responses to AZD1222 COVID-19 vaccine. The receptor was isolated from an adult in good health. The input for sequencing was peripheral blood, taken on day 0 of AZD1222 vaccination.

The DNA of the CDR3 is TGTGCCAGCAGTTACCTTACCACAGGTGGCACCTTC. Amino acid sequence: CASSYLTTGGTF. V usage is TRBV6-5 and J usage is TRBJ1-2; the D gene is possibly TRBD1 (5 bases). Germline loops: CDR1 MNHEY, CDR2 SVGAGI. Trimming removed 2 bases at V and 13 bases at J, with 14 bases between. This CDR3 has 12 residues.